The 19 T cell receptor beta chains reported below all come from one sample, sequenced in a study of shared clonotypes between healthy human individuals. The table came from immunoSEQ multiplex PCR; TCRdb's copy has only in-frame clones and leaves some out. This sample has under 750,000 clones, with 72% found just once. Sequencing was done on a sample of memory CD4+ T cells sorted from blood. Specified subset: CD45RA-negative fraction. These receptors were collected from a woman in her 30s in good health.

As to this clone: This likely reflects a read error, since a far larger clone is one base away. The V call is TRBV7-2, the J call TRBJ1-1; possibly TRBD1 for D (5 bases). V lost 4 bases to trimming and J lost 4 bases, with 10 bases between them. This CDR3 comprises 13 residues. CDR1 and CDR2 (germline): SGHTA, FQGNSA. CDR3 protein: CASSSQGGTEAFF. CDR3 DNA sequence: TGTGCCAGCAGCTCGCAGGGTGGCACTGAAGCTTTCTTT.

This rearrangement joins TRBV5-4 to TRBJ2-7; 8 bases fit TRBD2. This CDR3 has 14 residues. Germline lookup yields CDR1 SGHNT and CDR2 YYREEE (reference sequence). Trimming took 2 bases from V and 3 from J; bases not matched to a gene: 4. CDR3 in DNA: TGTGCCAGCAGCTTAGCGGGAGAGTACTACGAGCAGTACTTC. Translating gives CASSLAGEYYEQYF. Full variable domain (rest looked up from reference TRBV5-4 and TRBJ2-7): ETGVTQSPTHLIKTRGQQVTLRCSSQSGHNTVSWYQQALGQGPQFIFQYYREEENGRGNFPPRFSGLQFPNYSSELNVNALELDDSALYLCASSLAGEYYEQYFGPGTRLTVT.

This clone has just one count. The gene calls are TRBV5-1 and TRBJ2-1; 7 nucleotides line up with TRBD1. CDR1 is SGHRS, CDR2 YFSETQ, per germline. Trimming removed 4 bases from V and 3 bases from J; junction bases left unmatched: 7. The CDR3 contains 15 residues. The CDR3 here is CASSETGEDYNEQFF. In DNA form, the CDR3 reads TGCGCCAGCAGCGAAACAGGGGAAGACTACAATGAGCAGTTCTTC.

This clone has more than one count but fewer than ten. V gene TRBV6-5 combines with J gene TRBJ2-5; either TRBD1 or TRBD2 may fit D (5 bases each). The CDR3 totals 14 residues. Germline V CDR1 and CDR2: MNHEY, SVGAGI. The germline V and J ends were trimmed by 5 bases and 2 bases, with 12 bases remaining between them. The CDR3: CASSTLGAQETQYF. CDR3 coding DNA: TGTGCCAGCAGTACACTCGGGGCACAAGAGACCCAGTACTTC.

The gene calls are TRBV11-2 and TRBJ2-5, with 9 nucleotides matching TRBD1. The CDR3 is 14 residues long. CDR1 is SGHAT and CDR2 is FQNNGV in the germline V gene. Trimming removed 5 bases from V and 7 bases from J; junction bases left unmatched: 8. The CDR3 sequence is CASSPGTGRGTQYF. The CDR3 bases are TGTGCCAGCAGCCCGGGGACAGGGAGGGGGACCCAGTACTTC.

This clone has more than one count but fewer than ten. One junction end does not reproduce the germline sequence, and a read error may be involved. Other nucleotide sequences from this sample produce the same CDR3. This rearrangement joins TRBV5-1 to TRBJ2-1, with D perhaps matching TRBD2 (5 bases). The CDR3 has 15 residues. Per germline, CDR1 SGHRS and CDR2 YFSETQ. CDR3 protein: CASSLDSSSYNEQFF. The CDR3 DNA sequence: TGCGCCAGCAGTTTGGACTCCAGCTCCTACAATGAGCAGTTCTTC.

This clone was observed once. The chain joins TRBV5-1 to TRBJ2-7; possibly TRBD1 for D (6 bases). This CDR3 has 15 residues. Germline-derived CDR1 and CDR2 are SGHRS and YFSETQ. Deletions cut 0 bases from V and 3 bases from J, with 13 bases between. CDR3 in DNA: TGCGCCAGCAGCTTGGGGGGGACATATAACTACGAGCAGTACTTC. Protein: CASSLGGTYNYEQYF.

This clone was counted between two and nine times. The chain carries TRBV6-1 and TRBJ1-1; tentative D call: TRBD1 (6 bases). Germline CDR1 is MNHNS and CDR2 is SASEGT. Trimming stripped 5 bases from V and 10 bases from J, with 23 bases between. This CDR3 is built from 15 residues. The CDR3 reads CASSSRGRTDLGAFF. Here the CDR3 DNA reads TGTGCCAGCAGTTCCCGGGGACGGACAGATTTGGGAGCTTTCTTT.

This rearrangement joins TRBV7-9 to TRBJ1-2; TRBD1 is a possible D gene (5 bases). The CDR3 has 14 amino acids. With 5 bases removed from V and 4 bases from J, the gap between germline ends came to 14 bases. CDR1 and CDR2 (germline): SEHNR, FQNEAQ (reference sequence). CDR3 amino acids: CASSEQRRGYGYTF. CDR3 nucleotides: TGTGCCAGCAGCGAGCAAAGGAGGGGCTATGGCTACACCTTC. Filled out from reference TRBV7-9 and TRBJ1-2, the complete variable domain reads DTGVSQNPRHKITKRGQNVTFRCDPISEHNRLYWYRQTLGQGPEFLTYFQNEAQLEKSRLLSDRFSAERPKGSFSTLEIQRTEQGDSAMYLCASSEQRRGYGYTFGSGTRLTVV.

This clone has a handful of counts. The V call is TRBV19, the J call TRBJ2-2; weak D call: TRBD2 (5 bases). The CDR3 totals 17 residues. V lost 4 bases to trimming and J lost 7 bases, with 22 bases between them. Germline V gene sequence: CDR1 LNHDA, CDR2 SQIVND (reference sequence). CDR3 residues: CASSTTGRMGEGGELFF. The CDR3 nucleotides are TGTGCCAGTAGTACCACGGGAAGGATGGGAGAAGGCGGGGAGCTGTTTTTT.

The chain recombines TRBV2 with TRBJ2-3; 10 bases agree with TRBD2. This CDR3 comprises 15 residues. The ends lost 2 bases at V and 2 bases at J; junction bases unmatched: 1. CDR1 is SNHLY and CDR2 is FYNNEI in the germline V gene. CDR3 amino acids: CASSELAGVTDTQYF. In DNA, the CDR3 is TGTGCCAGCAGTGAACTAGCGGGAGTCACAGATACGCAGTATTTT.

Written as DNA, the CDR3 is TGTGCCAGCAGTCGATCCTCGGCCTACACAGATACGCAGTATTTT. This gives the protein CASSRSSAYTDTQYF. The rearrangement links TRBV11-2 to TRBJ2-3, with D hard to call. Germline CDR1 is SGHAT and CDR2 is FQNNGV. Between the trimmed V and J ends, which lost 6 bases and 2 bases, there was a span of 15 bases. The CDR3 is made up of 15 amino acids.

The rearrangement joins TRBV2 to TRBJ2-5, with D possibly TRBD2 on 5 matching bases. The ends were cut back, 6 bases at V and 1 base at J, with 12 bases in the middle. Germline values: CDR1 SNHLY, CDR2 FYNNEI. CDR3 length equals 14 residues. The DNA for the CDR3 is TGTGCCAGCAGGCGGGCGGGTAGCCAAGAGACCCAGTACTTC. This translates into CASRRAGSQETQYF.

This clone was seen a handful of times. Other DNA sequences of this sample code for an identical CDR3. J is TRBJ1-3 and V is TRBV5-1; 7 nucleotides agree with TRBD1. The CDR3 is 14 amino acids. The J segment lost 3 bases and the V segment lost 2 bases, leaving 2 bases of the junction unmatched. Looked up from germline, CDR1 is SGHRS and CDR2 is YFSETQ. CDR3 in DNA: TGCGCCAGCAGCTTAGGGACAGATGGAAACACCATATATTTT. It specifies CASSLGTDGNTIYF.

The genes are TRBV15 and TRBJ2-3, with D tentatively TRBD2 (6 bases). The length of the CDR3 is 15 residues. V lost 5 bases and J lost 2, with 14 bases in between. The germline CDR1 and CDR2 sequences are LNHNV and YYDKDF (reference sequence). CDR3 sequence: CATSGIADNTDTQYF. The CDR3 nucleotides are TGTGCCACCAGCGGTATAGCGGATAACACAGATACGCAGTATTTT.

This clone is labeled as medium-sized. This chain links TRBV7-6 with TRBJ2-5, with D possibly TRBD2 on 6 matching bases. Trimming removed 2 bases at V and 2 bases at J, with 15 bases between. The CDR3 is 16 residues long. Germline V lookup: CDR1 SGHVS, CDR2 FNYEAQ. The CDR3, as DNA: TGTGCCAGCAGCTTAACCTTACTAGCCCAACAAGAGACCCAGTACTTC. This sequence encodes CASSLTLLAQQETQYF.

The rearrangement links TRBV5-1 to TRBJ2-7, with D perhaps matching TRBD1 (5 bases). The CDR3 totals 16 residues. Germline assignment: CDR1 SGHRS and CDR2 YFSETQ. The V end lost 2 bases, the J end lost 1 base, and 16 bases lay between the germline ends. The CDR3, as DNA: TGCGCCAGCAGCTTCTCAGGGTCCCCACCATCCTACGAGCAGTACTTC. It specifies CASSFSGSPPSYEQYF.

The CDR3 is CASSLVSGGVDTQYF. The CDR3 region has the DNA TGCGCCAGCAGCTTGGTGTCAGGGGGCGTAGATACGCAGTATTTT. This chain connects TRBV5-1 to TRBJ2-3; 8 bases map to TRBD1. The CDR3 consists of 15 residues. V shed 0 bases, J shed 5 bases, and the junction held 5 bases outside the gene matches. Germline V gene lookup returns CDR1 SGHRS and CDR2 YFSETQ.

In its sample, this clone was seen a few times. Additional DNA sequences in this sample encode the identical CDR3. V and J are TRBV7-8 and TRBJ2-5; the D call may be TRBD1 or TRBD2 (5 bases each). V was cut by 2 bases and J by 5 bases, with 9 bases left in between. CDR3 length equals 13 residues. CDR1 SGHVS and CDR2 FQNEAQ come from the germline V gene. This CDR3 reads CASSLRGGETQYF. DNA for the CDR3: TGTGCCAGCAGCTTAAGGGGCGGGGAGACCCAGTACTTC.